The 30 T cell receptor beta chains below were found in one sample sequenced in a study of vaccination and CD4 T cells after COVID-19. Scientists ran DNA taken from cultured CD4+ T cells through the Oncomine TCR Beta short-read assay for sequencing. Each CDR3 protein gets one entry after TCRdb re-called the PCR reads with MiXCR. Of 20,000 to 25,000 distinct CDR3 sequences listed, about 35% are singletons. Sample time point: late sampling 161 to 241 days after vaccination in a few convalescent patients. Noted treatment: approximately 11-day PBMC culture with coronavirus spike peptide pools or control peptides (ViraFEST assay). For these TCRs, the target antigens are not known. The input for sequencing was CD4+ T cells from blood, cultured in vitro, taken about 7 months after SARS-CoV-2 vaccination. The receptors stem from a human donor who had recovered from COVID-19.

V usage is TRBV7-9 and J usage is TRBJ2-7; 13 positions agree with TRBD2. Germline V lookup: CDR1 SEHNR, CDR2 FQNEAQ (reference sequence). The CDR3 covers 15 residues. The ends lost 1 base at V and 6 bases at J; junction bases unmatched: 3. The CDR3 spells CASSLGTSGGAEQYF. CDR3 coding DNA: TGTGCCAGCAGCTTAGGCACTAGCGGGGGGGCCGAGCAGTACTTC.

V usage is TRBV20-1 and J usage is TRBJ1-1, with D hard to call. Looked up from germline, CDR1 is DFQATT and CDR2 is SNEGSKA (reference sequence). V was cut by 0 bases and J by 6 bases, with 5 bases left in between. CDR3 length: 11 amino acids. In DNA, the CDR3 is TGCAGTGCTAGAGATGCCCCTGAAGCTTTCTTT. It codes for CSARDAPEAFF.

This rearrangement joins TRBV7-9 to TRBJ2-2; D gene uncertain. This CDR3 comprises 15 residues. V lost 0 bases and J 2 bases, leaving 7 bases between the germline ends. The V gene's germline CDR1 is SEHNR and CDR2 FQNEAQ (reference sequence). Written as DNA, the CDR3 is TGTGCCAGCAGCTTAGCAGGACCTAACACCGGGGAGCTGTTTTTT. This encodes CASSLAGPNTGELFF.

The chain combines TRBV20-1 with TRBJ1-6; maybe TRBD1 (6 bases). CDR1 is DFQATT, CDR2 SNEGSKA, per germline (reference sequence). The CDR3 totals 14 residues. V lost 6 bases and J 10 bases, leaving 19 bases between the germline ends. CDR3 sequence: CSAREGGLGSPLHF. The CDR3 DNA follows: TGCAGTGCCCGAGAAGGGGGGTTAGGGTCACCCCTCCACTTT.

The chain employs TRBV20-1 and TRBJ1-6; D unresolved. The CDR3 consists of 13 residues. V lost 7 bases and J 7 bases, leaving 14 bases between the germline ends. The V gene's germline CDR1 is DFQATT and CDR2 SNEGSKA (reference sequence). The CDR3 loop is CSGDEGGNSPLHF. For the CDR3, the DNA is TGCAGTGGGGATGAGGGAGGAAATTCACCCCTCCACTTT.

The chain links TRBV10-3 to TRBJ2-7; maybe TRBD2 (6 bases). Germline V gene data show CDR1 as ENHRY and CDR2 as SYGVKD. Trimming cost V 10 bases and J 3 bases, with 13 bases left between them. CDR3 length: 12 amino acids. CDR3 in DNA: TGTGCCACCTGGGGCGGGGACTACGAGCAGTACTTC. It yields the protein CATWGGDYEQYF.

The chain recombines TRBV7-3 with TRBJ2-3, with D perhaps matching TRBD1 (6 bases). Between the trimmed V and J ends, which lost 3 bases and 3 bases, there was a span of 10 bases. This CDR3 has 14 amino acids. The germline CDR1 and CDR2 sequences are SGHTA and FQGTGA. The CDR3 DNA follows: TGTGCCAGCAGCTTCAGGGGTGGGACAGATACGCAGTATTTT. This gives the protein CASSFRGGTDTQYF. Based on the CDR3 plus reference TRBV7-3 and TRBJ2-3, the full variable domain is GAGVSQTPSNKVTEKGKYVELRCDPISGHTALYWYRQSLGQGPEFLIYFQGTGAADDSGLPNDRFFAVRPEGSVSTLKIQRTERGDSAVYLCASSFRGGTDTQYFGPGTRLTVL.

The chain is built from TRBV6-1 and TRBJ1-5, with D tentatively TRBD1 (5 bases). V lost 0 bases to trimming and J lost 11 bases, with 11 bases between them. In germline, CDR1 is MNHNS, CDR2 SASEGT. The CDR3 loop spans 13 amino acids. DNA for the CDR3: TGTGCCAGCAGTGAAGCTTGGGACCGCTCCCAGCATTTT. Protein sequence: CASSEAWDRSQHF.

This clonotype has more than one count but fewer than ten. The chain couples TRBV7-9 to TRBJ2-1; 8 bases match TRBD2. The V gene's germline CDR1 is SEHNR and CDR2 FQNEAQ (reference sequence). J gave up 9 bases and V 5 bases, and 0 bases lay outside the gene matches. The CDR3 totals 11 residues. This chain's CDR3 is CASSREGEQFF. CDR3 nucleotide sequence: TGTGCCAGCAGCCGGGAGGGTGAGCAGTTCTTC.

This clonotype was counted between two and nine times. This chain joins TRBV28 and TRBJ1-2; D may be TRBD1 (5 bases). Trimming removed 5 bases from V and 4 bases from J, with 20 bases in between. Per the germline V gene, CDR1 is MDHEN and CDR2 is SYDVKM. The length of the CDR3 is 16 residues. The CDR3 sequence is CASSPIRGLSGYGYTF. DNA of the CDR3: TGTGCCAGCAGTCCAATCCGGGGCCTAAGTGGCTATGGCTACACCTTC.

The chain joins TRBV6-4 to TRBJ2-3; 10 nucleotides agree with TRBD2. The V gene's germline CDR1 is MRHNA and CDR2 SNTAGT. J lost 6 bases, V lost 2 bases, and 5 bases had no gene match. The CDR3 is 15 amino acids. The CDR3 loop is CASSDLAGAVDTQYF. For the CDR3, the DNA is TGTGCCAGCAGTGACCTAGCGGGAGCGGTTGATACGCAGTATTTT.

V and J are TRBV24-1 and TRBJ1-1, with TRBD1 matching over 7 bases. This CDR3 spans 13 amino acids. Trimming removed 9 bases from V and 0 bases from J; junction bases left unmatched: 3. Germline CDR1 KGHDR, CDR2 SFDVKD. CDR3 amino acids: CATRDRVNTEAFF. Written as DNA, the CDR3 is TGTGCCACCCGGGACAGAGTGAACACTGAAGCTTTCTTT.

This chain joins TRBV29-1 and TRBJ2-7; D uncertain. With 3 bases removed from V and 2 bases from J, the gap between germline ends came to 11 bases. Germline CDR1 SQVTM, CDR2 ANQGSEA. The CDR3 extends over 13 amino acids. The CDR3 sequence: CSVDFGNTYEQYF. The CDR3 DNA sequence: TGCAGCGTTGACTTTGGAAATACCTACGAGCAGTACTTC.

The J gene is TRBJ2-5, the V gene TRBV15; the match to TRBD2 covers 8 bases. This CDR3 is built from 13 residues. CDR1 and CDR2 from the germline V gene are LNHNV and YYDKDF (reference sequence). V was clipped by 4 bases and J by 9 bases; unmatched bases: 7. The CDR3 region has the DNA TGTGCCACCAGCATGCAGAGGCGGGGGGCCCAGTACTTC. It codes for CATSMQRRGAQYF.

The chain joins TRBV19 to TRBJ2-7; 9 bases map to TRBD1. Trimming took 3 bases from V and 6 from J; bases not matched to a gene: 6. The CDR3 contains 14 residues. Germline CDR1 LNHDA, CDR2 SQIVND (reference sequence). As DNA, the CDR3 is TGTGCCAGTAGTATGCACGGGACAGGGCGCGAGCAGTACTTC. It specifies CASSMHGTGREQYF. The full variable domain, its missing parts supplied by reference TRBV19 and TRBJ2-7, is DGGITQSPKYLFRKEGQNVTLSCEQNLNHDAMYWYRQDPGQGLRLIYYSQIVNDFQKGDIAEGYSVSREKKESFPLTVTSAQKNPTAFYLCASSMHGTGREQYFGPGTRLTVT.

This clonotype was found a few times. The chain carries TRBV6-1 and TRBJ2-1; 11 positions match TRBD2. The CDR3 sequence is 14 residues long. Germline V gene lookup returns CDR1 MNHNS and CDR2 SASEGT. V shed 7 bases, J shed 7 bases, and the junction held 6 bases outside the gene matches. The CDR3 DNA follows: TGTGCCAGCACCAGAGCTAGCGGGAGGAATGAGCAGTTCTTC. The encoded protein is CASTRASGRNEQFF.

In its sample, this clonotype was seen a few times. The V gene is TRBV7-2, the J gene TRBJ1-6; 9 nucleotides align to TRBD1. This CDR3 is built from 13 residues. J was trimmed by 9 bases and V by 3 bases; bases with no gene match: 0. The V gene's germline CDR1 is SGHTA and CDR2 FQGNSA. For the CDR3, the DNA is TGTGCCAGCAGCTTGGGACAGGGTTCACCCCTCCACTTT. This codes for CASSLGQGSPLHF.

The CDR3 region has the DNA TGTGCCAGCTCACCAAGGTCAGCGGGAGGGTCGCGAGAGACCCAGTACTTC. It specifies CASSPRSAGGSRETQYF. The gene calls are TRBV18 and TRBJ2-5; 10 bases match TRBD2. Germline lookup yields CDR1 KGHSH and CDR2 LQKENI. The V segment lost 2 bases and the J segment 4 bases; nucleotides outside the gene matches: 10. The CDR3 sequence is 17 residues long.

The chain links TRBV20-1 to TRBJ2-5; weak D call: TRBD2 (7 bases). With 3 bases removed from V and 7 bases from J, the gap between germline ends came to 12 bases. The CDR3 covers 12 residues. CDR1 DFQATT and CDR2 SNEGSKA come from the germline V gene (reference sequence). The CDR3 loop is CSASGGQLTQYF. For the CDR3, the DNA is TGCAGTGCTAGCGGGGGGCAATTGACCCAGTACTTC.

The chain recombines TRBV11-2 with TRBJ2-5, with D possibly TRBD1 on 5 matching bases. The CDR3 runs 13 residues. Germline lookup yields CDR1 SGHAT and CDR2 FQNNGV. V shed 6 bases and J shed 5 bases, with 13 bases lying between them. The CDR3 loop reads CASRQDSRETQYF. CDR3 bases: TGTGCCAGCAGACAGGATTCACGGGAGACCCAGTACTTC.

The chain carries TRBV20-1 and TRBJ2-2; the match to TRBD2 covers 13 bases. J lost 7 bases, V lost 6 bases, and 11 bases had no gene match. Germline V lookup: CDR1 DFQATT, CDR2 SNEGSKA (reference sequence). The CDR3 spans 16 residues. This CDR3 is CSAPGTSGKAIGELFF. CDR3 coding DNA: TGCAGTGCCCCTGGGACTAGCGGGAAGGCAATCGGGGAGCTGTTTTTT.

Written as DNA, the CDR3 is TGTGCCAGCAGCTTGAGGCTAGCGTTCTACAATGAGCAGTTCTTC. Translated: CASSLRLAFYNEQFF. The chain combines TRBV7-8 with TRBJ2-1; TRBD2 might be the D (6 bases). This CDR3 spans 15 amino acids. Trimming removed 3 bases at V and 3 bases at J, with 12 bases between. Per germline, CDR1 SGHVS and CDR2 FQNEAQ.

The genes are TRBV1 and TRBJ2-7; no check of the table's D call, TRBD1, against the DNA was made. TRBV1 is assigned pseudogene status. This CDR3 region has 15 residues. CDR3: CTSSPYPGAPDPQYF. CDR3 DNA sequence: TGCACCAGCAGTCCCTATCCGGGAGCCCCGGACCCGCAGTACTTC.

The gene calls are TRBV4-1 and TRBJ1-2; no definite D call. V was pared by 2 bases and J by 10 bases, with 17 bases between. CDR1 is MGHRA, CDR2 YSYEKL, per germline. The CDR3 loop spans 14 amino acids. CDR3 in amino acids: CASSQPGVHWYYTF. In DNA form, the CDR3 reads TGCGCCAGCAGCCAACCGGGAGTTCATTGGTACTACACCTTC.

V and J are TRBV2 and TRBJ1-3, with D maybe TRBD1 (5 bases). The V and J ends lost 3 bases and 7 bases respectively, with 13 bases between them. This CDR3 region has 14 residues. Germline V lookup: CDR1 SNHLY, CDR2 FYNNEI. This CDR3 is CASSEWDGINTIYF. Here the CDR3 DNA reads TGTGCCAGCAGTGAGTGGGACGGGATCAACACCATATATTTT.

V and J are TRBV7-9 and TRBJ2-7, with 7 bases lining up with TRBD2. Trimming took 0 bases from V and 7 from J; bases not matched to a gene: 9. The CDR3 length is 15 residues. The germline V gene has CDR1 SEHNR and CDR2 FQNEAQ (reference sequence). This CDR3 reads CASSLALAGVEEQYF. The CDR3, as DNA: TGTGCCAGCAGCTTAGCGCTTGCGGGAGTGGAAGAGCAGTACTTC.

This clonotype was seen more than once but under ten times. The chain joins TRBV20-1 to TRBJ2-7; D unresolved. The CDR3 sequence is 14 residues long. Germline V gene data show CDR1 as DFQATT and CDR2 as SNEGSKA (reference sequence). Trimming removed 1 base from V and 3 bases from J, with 13 bases in between. DNA of the CDR3: TGCAGTGCTAGAGTGGGCCACCCCCTCTACGAGCAGTACTTC. This encodes CSARVGHPLYEQYF.

This clonotype is judged medium-sized. J is TRBJ1-5 and V is TRBV20-1, with D possibly matching TRBD1 (5 bases). The length of the CDR3 is 15 residues. Germline V lookup: CDR1 DFQATT, CDR2 SNEGSKA (reference sequence). V was shortened by 5 bases and J by 4 bases, with 18 bases between the two germline ends. CDR3 amino acids: CSAGGTAEGNQPQHF. The CDR3, as DNA: TGCAGTGCTGGGGGGACGGCCGAGGGAAATCAGCCCCAGCATTTT.

The chain has TRBV19 and TRBJ1-2, with no clear D. The CDR3 has 14 amino acids. CDR1 LNHDA and CDR2 SQIVND come from the germline V gene (reference sequence). The V and J ends lost 3 bases and 8 bases respectively, with 16 bases between them. CDR3 sequence: CASSMLDPKGGYTF. The CDR3 DNA follows: TGTGCCAGTAGTATGCTGGACCCGAAGGGCGGCTACACCTTC.

CDR3: CATSRGQGAVNNQPQHF. As DNA, the CDR3 is TGTGCCACCTCGAGGGGACAGGGGGCGGTTAACAATCAGCCCCAGCATTTT. J is TRBJ1-5 and V is TRBV6-2 or TRBV6-3; 12 nucleotides agree with TRBD1. CDR1 is MNHEY and CDR2 is SVGEGT in the germline V gene. Trimming at V came to 10 bases and at J to 3 bases, leaving 13 bases not matched to a gene. This CDR3 contains 17 residues.